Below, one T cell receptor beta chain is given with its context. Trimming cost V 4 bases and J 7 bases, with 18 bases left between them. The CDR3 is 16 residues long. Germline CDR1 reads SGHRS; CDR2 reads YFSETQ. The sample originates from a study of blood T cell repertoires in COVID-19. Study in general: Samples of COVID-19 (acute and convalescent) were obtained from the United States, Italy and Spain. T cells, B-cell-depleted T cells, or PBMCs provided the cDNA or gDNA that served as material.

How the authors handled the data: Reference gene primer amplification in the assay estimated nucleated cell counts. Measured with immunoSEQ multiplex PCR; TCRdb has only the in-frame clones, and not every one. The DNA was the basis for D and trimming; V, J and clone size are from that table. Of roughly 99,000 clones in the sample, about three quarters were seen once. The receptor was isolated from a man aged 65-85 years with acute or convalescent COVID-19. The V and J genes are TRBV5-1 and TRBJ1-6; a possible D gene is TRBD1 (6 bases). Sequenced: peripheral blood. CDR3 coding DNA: TGCGCCAGCAGCCGGGACAACCCTGGGGGAAATTCACCCCTCCACTTT. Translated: CASSRDNPGGNSPLHF.